These T cell receptor beta chains were read from a single sample in a study of cytomegalovirus exposure and HLA in healthy donors. Repertoires were generated with immunoSEQ multiplex PCR, while TCRdb's copy carries only in-frame clones and drops some. The ten most abundant clones cover more than 3.5% of a sample with roughly 120,000 clones. Sequencing was performed on PBMCs. The origin of the receptors is a man aged 25-40 years in good health and CMV-seronegative. The CDR3 runs from the conserved cysteine through the conserved F or W. The order of the fields is V gene, D gene, J gene, CDR3 protein. A D gene is named only where the DNA matches it firmly.

TRBV18	NA	TRBJ1-1	CASSPSQAPTEAFF
TRBV30	TRBD2	TRBJ2-7	CAWSWGGSEAYEQYF
TRBV27	TRBD1	TRBJ2-3	CASSLPDRGTTDTQYF
TRBV5-6	NA	TRBJ1-6	CASSLIQGSVGSPLHF
TRBV5-1	TRBD1	TRBJ1-5	CASSQRQGDQPQHF
TRBV5-1	TRBD1	TRBJ2-7	CASRVGQGAYEQYF
TRBV2	TRBD1	TRBJ2-7	CASIIGTGAYEQYF
TRBV5-1	NA	NA	CASSSHGHEQYF
TRBV19	NA	TRBJ1-3	CASSPPTGISGNTIYF
TRBV5-4	TRBD1	TRBJ2-2	CASSRDVHRGATGELFF
TRBV15	NA	TRBJ2-7	CATSRDSNYYEQYF
TRBV14	TRBD2	TRBJ2-7	CASSHGGGSPYEQYF
TRBV7-2	NA	TRBJ1-4	CASSPKTATNEKLFF
TRBV9	TRBD2	TRBJ2-3	CASSVATSGRSADTQYF
TRBV10-3	NA	TRBJ1-5	CAIGQGNDQPQHF
TRBV5-1	NA	TRBJ2-2	CASSLETLGRGLTGELFF
TRBV27	TRBD1	TRBJ1-1	CASSFRAGGTEAFF
TRBV5-1	NA	TRBJ2-2	CASSLVLAGTGELFF
TRBV2	NA	TRBJ2-2	CASSLRELGGTNTGELFF
TRBV7-2	TRBD1	TRBJ1-5	CASSPGQYSNQPQHF
TRBV10-3	TRBD1	TRBJ2-7	CAISGQGASEQYF
TRBV5-6	TRBD2	TRBJ2-7	CASSWGGLVFVEQYF
TRBV5-4	NA	TRBJ1-2	CASSGGGPGYTF
TRBV30	NA	TRBJ1-4	CAWSEQGPEKLFF
TRBV5-4	NA	TRBJ1-3	CASSYDRGNTIYF
TRBV7-9	TRBD2	TRBJ2-3	CASSWISGGMEDTQYF
TRBV4-1	NA	TRBJ2-1	CASSQRTGGMDEQFF
TRBV9	NA	TRBJ2-7	CASSAGWQGYHEQYF
TRBV6-5	TRBD2	TRBJ2-7	CASRPGLAGYEQYF
TRBV7-2	NA	TRBJ2-4	CASTDGGLRNIQYF
TRBV28	NA	TRBJ2-7	CASSLDRLYEQYF
TRBV7-9	TRBD1	TRBJ2-6	CAFPGGSGANVLTF